The rows below give T cell receptor beta chains drawn from one sample of a study of shared clonotypes between healthy human individuals. Sequencing used immunoSEQ multiplex PCR; TCRdb keeps in-frame clones, though not all of them. Here the sample spans fewer than 650,000 clones, 70% to 80% being singletons. Sequencing was carried out using PBMCs. The receptors shown here come from a woman aged 40 to 49 in good health. Some clones in this sample may be carry-over from other donors' samples. Each CDR3 is given with its conserved first and last residue. The order of the fields is J gene, D gene, V gene, clone size, CDR3 protein, CDR3 DNA. D genes are given only for firm matches. Not every row has a clone size; where given, it reads once, few, many or a size class.

TRBJ2-4,-,TRBV18,once,CASSPGLRAYIQYF,TGTGCCAGCTCACCGGGACTCAGGGCCTACATTCAGTACTTC
TRBJ2-1,TRBD2,TRBV6-1,-,CASEVGGLAWNEQFF,TGTGCCAGCGAGGTGGGGGGACTAGCGTGGAATGAGCAGTTCTTC
TRBJ2-7,-,TRBV28,few,CASTALREYGLHEQYF,TGTGCCAGCACCGCCCTAAGGGAGTATGGCCTCCACGAGCAGTACTTC
TRBJ2-7,TRBD1,TRBV11-2,-,CASSPRGGQGDEQYF,TGTGCCAGCAGCCCTCGCGGGGGACAGGGGGACGAGCAGTACTTC
TRBJ1-1,TRBD1,TRBV7-9,few,CASSVQGMGTEAFF,TGTGCCAGCAGCGTACAGGGGATGGGCACTGAAGCTTTCTTT
TRBJ1-5,TRBD1,TRBV6-1,-,CASTRTGNNNQPQHF,TGTGCCAGCACCAGGACAGGAAACAACAATCAGCCCCAGCATTTT
TRBJ2-5,-,TRBV11-2,-,CASSLSGAETQYF,TGTGCCAGCAGCTTATCAGGGGCCGAGACCCAGTACTTC
TRBJ2-7,-,TRBV20-1,many,CSALWINEQYF,TGCAGTGCCCTCTGGATAAACGAGCAGTACTTC
TRBJ1-3,-,TRBV7-9,-,CASSRGGLGNTIYF,TGTGCCAGCAGCCGAGGGGGGCTTGGAAACACCATATATTTT
TRBJ2-7,TRBD1,TRBV28,-,CASSLTGESYEQYF,TGTGCCAGCAGTTTGACAGGGGAATCCTACGAGCAGTACTTC
TRBJ2-5,-,TRBV6-5,-,CASSYSSRQETQYF,TGTGCCAGCAGTTACTCTAGCAGGCAAGAGACCCAGTACTTC
TRBJ2-5,-,TRBV4-1,-,CASSQEGRGETQYF,TGCGCCAGCAGCCAAGAGGGCAGGGGTGAGACCCAGTACTTC
TRBJ1-4,-,TRBV2,-,CASSDGRVGEKLFF,TGTGCCAGCAGTGACGGCAGGGTGGGTGAAAAACTGTTTTTT
TRBJ2-5,TRBD2,TRBV18,few,CASSPGAGETQYF,TGTGCCAGCTCACCCGGAGCGGGGGAGACCCAGTACTTC
TRBJ2-3,TRBD2,TRBV28,-,CASPPGLASDTQYF,TGTGCCAGCCCCCCGGGACTAGCTTCAGATACGCAGTATTTT